This is a list of T cell receptor beta chains from one sample in a study of T cell responses to AZD1222 COVID-19 vaccine. Sequencing was performed with immunoSEQ multiplex PCR; in TCRdb, only in-frame clones are kept and a portion is missing. Of about 140,000 clones listed, about 92% are singletons. The material was peripheral blood, obtained 28 days after the second AZD1222 dose. The origin of the receptors is an adult who received the AZD1222 COVID-19 vaccine. The CDR3 runs from the conserved cysteine through the conserved F or W. Each record gives: clone size, J gene, CDR3 length, D gene, V gene, CDR3 protein, CDR3 DNA. A D gene is named only where the DNA matches it firmly. Part of the rows lack a size; the others show once, few, many or a class for expanded clones.

abundance: .
j_gene: TRBJ1-5
len: 15
d_gene: .
v_gene: TRBV7-9
CDR3aa: CASSLGSETKQPQHF
CDR3nt: TGTGCCAGCAGCTTAGGATCGGAGACGAAACAGCCCCAGCATTTT

abundance: .
j_gene: TRBJ1-5
len: 15
d_gene: .
v_gene: TRBV5-1
CDR3aa: CASRVESGTDQPQHF
CDR3nt: TGCGCCAGCCGGGTCGAGTCAGGGACGGATCAGCCCCAGCATTTT

abundance: .
j_gene: TRBJ1-2
len: 13
d_gene: .
v_gene: TRBV7-2
CDR3aa: CASSLDHRRGYTF
CDR3nt: TGTGCCAGCAGCTTAGATCACAGGAGAGGCTACACCTTC

abundance: .
j_gene: TRBJ2-2
len: 15
d_gene: .
v_gene: TRBV19
CDR3aa: CASSIFSGLTGELFF
CDR3nt: TGTGCCAGTAGTATTTTTTCGGGGCTCACCGGGGAGCTGTTTTTT

abundance: .
j_gene: TRBJ1-2
len: 15
d_gene: .
v_gene: TRBV6-5
CDR3aa: CASSLRGAPFYGYTF
CDR3nt: TGTGCCAGCAGTTTACGGGGGGCCCCTTTCTATGGCTACACCTTC

abundance: .
j_gene: TRBJ2-3
len: 14
d_gene: TRBD2
v_gene: TRBV6-5
CDR3aa: CASMWTRGTDTQYF
CDR3nt: TGTGCCAGCATGTGGACTAGGGGCACAGATACGCAGTATTTT

abundance: .
j_gene: TRBJ1-1
len: 14
d_gene: .
v_gene: TRBV10-3
CDR3aa: CAISDSDRYTEAFF
CDR3nt: TGTGCCATCAGTGATTCCGACCGATACACTGAAGCTTTCTTT

abundance: .
j_gene: TRBJ2-7
len: 15
d_gene: .
v_gene: TRBV19
CDR3aa: CASSEIRGPTYEQYF
CDR3nt: TGTGCCAGTAGTGAAATCAGAGGACCTACCTACGAGCAGTACTTC

abundance: .
j_gene: TRBJ1-4
len: 16
d_gene: TRBD1
v_gene: TRBV19
CDR3aa: CASSPIRDRGGEKLFF
CDR3nt: TGTGCCAGTAGTCCTATCCGGGACAGGGGAGGTGAAAAACTGTTTTTT

abundance: .
j_gene: TRBJ1-1
len: 11
d_gene: .
v_gene: TRBV29-1
CDR3aa: CSVVVSTEAFF
CDR3nt: TGCAGCGTTGTAGTGTCCACTGAAGCTTTCTTT

abundance: .
j_gene: TRBJ1-2
len: 17
d_gene: .
v_gene: TRBV21-1
CDR3aa: CASSVKGVTTSNYGYTF
CDR3nt: TGTGCCAGCAGCGTAAAGGGGGTCACCACCTCTAACTATGGCTACACCTTC

abundance: .
j_gene: TRBJ2-7
len: 13
d_gene: .
v_gene: TRBV28
CDR3aa: CASRYSDSYEQYF
CDR3nt: TGTGCCAGCAGATACTCGGACTCTTACGAGCAGTACTTC

abundance: .
j_gene: TRBJ2-7
len: 16
d_gene: TRBD1
v_gene: TRBV19
CDR3aa: CASSPGQGAISYEQYF
CDR3nt: TGTGCCAGTAGTCCCGGACAGGGGGCGATCTCCTACGAGCAGTACTTC

abundance: .
j_gene: TRBJ2-5
len: 16
d_gene: .
v_gene: TRBV5-1
CDR3aa: CASSNGNPLIGETQYF
CDR3nt: TGCGCCAGCAGCAACGGGAATCCCCTAATCGGGGAGACCCAGTACTTC

abundance: .
j_gene: TRBJ2-3
len: 12
d_gene: .
v_gene: TRBV18
CDR3aa: CASSPVGDTQYF
CDR3nt: TGTGCCAGCTCACCGGTCGGGGATACGCAGTATTTT

abundance: .
j_gene: TRBJ2-5
len: 15
d_gene: .
v_gene: TRBV7-3
CDR3aa: CASSLTSGLGETQYF
CDR3nt: TGTGCCAGCAGCTTAACTTCGGGACTGGGGGAGACCCAGTACTTC

abundance: once
j_gene: TRBJ2-7
len: 16
d_gene: .
v_gene: TRBV3-1/TRBV3-2
CDR3aa: CASSQDPGRVSYEQYF
CDR3nt: TGTGCCAGCAGCCAAGATCCGGGCAGGGTATCCTACGAGCAGTACTTC

abundance: .
j_gene: TRBJ1-1
len: 11
d_gene: .
v_gene: TRBV29-1
CDR3aa: CSVEDLPEAFF
CDR3nt: TGCAGCGTTGAAGATCTCCCTGAAGCTTTCTTT

abundance: few
j_gene: TRBJ2-2
len: 14
d_gene: .
v_gene: TRBV18
CDR3aa: CASSLQVSTGELFF
CDR3nt: TGTGCCAGCTCACTACAAGTTAGCACCGGGGAGCTGTTTTTT

abundance: .
j_gene: TRBJ1-1
len: 16
d_gene: .
v_gene: TRBV28
CDR3aa: CASSLNSWEANTEAFF
CDR3nt: TGTGCCAGCAGTTTAAACTCTTGGGAAGCGAACACTGAAGCTTTCTTT

abundance: few
j_gene: TRBJ2-7
len: 18
d_gene: TRBD1
v_gene: TRBV28
CDR3aa: CASSSLGTGGKRSYEQYF
CDR3nt: TGTGCCAGCAGTTCCCTGGGGACAGGGGGTAAAAGGTCCTACGAGCAGTACTTC

abundance: .
j_gene: TRBJ1-5
len: 14
d_gene: .
v_gene: TRBV10-3
CDR3aa: CAISDTSPYQPQHF
CDR3nt: TGTGCCATCAGTGACACATCTCCCTACCAGCCCCAGCATTTT

abundance: .
j_gene: TRBJ1-2
len: 14
d_gene: .
v_gene: TRBV7-2
CDR3aa: CASSLDGRLGAHTF
CDR3nt: TGTGCCAGCAGCTTAGACGGCAGGTTGGGGGCCCACACCTTC

abundance: .
j_gene: TRBJ1-1
len: 14
d_gene: TRBD1
v_gene: TRBV6-2/TRBV6-3
CDR3aa: CASSHGGTATEAFF
CDR3nt: TGTGCCAGCAGTCACGGCGGGACAGCCACTGAAGCTTTCTTT

abundance: .
j_gene: TRBJ1-1
len: 15
d_gene: TRBD1
v_gene: TRBV5-6
CDR3aa: CASTLRSSKTGAAFF
CDR3nt: TGTGCCAGCACCCTCAGGAGCTCAAAAACAGGGGCAGCTTTCTTT

abundance: .
j_gene: TRBJ2-7
len: 16
d_gene: TRBD2
v_gene: TRBV4-3
CDR3aa: CASSPGRTSAMYEQYF
CDR3nt: TGCGCCAGCAGCCCGGGGAGGACTAGCGCTATGTACGAGCAGTACTTC

abundance: .
j_gene: TRBJ1-5
len: 13
d_gene: .
v_gene: TRBV7-8
CDR3aa: CASSLDRGQPQHF
CDR3nt: TGTGCCAGCAGCTTAGATAGGGGTCAGCCCCAGCATTTT

abundance: .
j_gene: TRBJ1-1
len: 13
d_gene: .
v_gene: TRBV5-1
CDR3aa: CASSPGLNTEAFF
CDR3nt: TGCGCCAGCAGCCCCGGTCTGAACACTGAAGCTTTCTTT

abundance: few
j_gene: TRBJ2-1
len: 11
d_gene: .
v_gene: TRBV5-4
CDR3aa: CASSLNSEQFF
CDR3nt: TGTGCCAGCAGCTTGAACAGCGAGCAGTTCTTC

abundance: .
j_gene: TRBJ1-4
len: 15
d_gene: .
v_gene: TRBV10-1
CDR3aa: CASTPRQSTNEKLFF
CDR3nt: TGCGCCAGCACCCCCCGCCAGTCAACTAATGAAAAACTGTTTTTT

abundance: .
j_gene: TRBJ2-1
len: 16
d_gene: TRBD2
v_gene: TRBV7-3
CDR3aa: CASSPSGGRALNEQFF
CDR3nt: TGTGCCAGCAGCCCCTCTGGCGGGAGGGCCCTCAATGAGCAGTTCTTC

abundance: .
j_gene: TRBJ1-2
len: 15
d_gene: .
v_gene: TRBV10-3
CDR3aa: CAISESRDRNYGYTF
CDR3nt: TGTGCCATCAGTGAGTCACGGGACCGAAACTATGGCTACACCTTC

abundance: .
j_gene: TRBJ2-7
len: 16
d_gene: .
v_gene: TRBV5-1
CDR3aa: CASSLQGGREVHEQYF
CDR3nt: TGCGCCAGCAGCTTGCAGGGAGGTCGCGAGGTCCACGAGCAGTACTTC

abundance: .
j_gene: TRBJ2-7
len: 13
d_gene: .
v_gene: TRBV19
CDR3aa: CASSLHLRWEQYF
CDR3nt: TGTGCCAGTAGTCTCCATCTTCGCTGGGAGCAGTACTTC

abundance: .
j_gene: TRBJ1-6
len: 14
d_gene: .
v_gene: TRBV10-1
CDR3aa: CASSAGPQNSPLHF
CDR3nt: TGCGCCAGCTCCGCCGGGCCTCAAAATTCACCCCTCCACTTT

abundance: .
j_gene: TRBJ1-2
len: 13
d_gene: TRBD1
v_gene: TRBV28
CDR3aa: CASRTGTGRGYTF
CDR3nt: TGTGCCAGCAGGACCGGGACAGGGCGAGGCTACACCTTC

abundance: .
j_gene: TRBJ2-6
len: 14
d_gene: .
v_gene: TRBV24-1
CDR3aa: CATSSGSGANVLTF
CDR3nt: TGTGCCACCAGTTCCGGGAGTGGGGCCAACGTCCTGACTTTC

abundance: .
j_gene: TRBJ2-7
len: 15
d_gene: .
v_gene: TRBV19
CDR3aa: CASSIGGFSSYEQYF
CDR3nt: TGTGCCAGTAGTATAGGAGGATTCAGCTCCTACGAGCAGTACTTC

abundance: .
j_gene: TRBJ2-7
len: 18
d_gene: TRBD2
v_gene: TRBV7-2
CDR3aa: CASSSPGTSGRARYEQYF
CDR3nt: TGTGCCAGCAGCTCCCCCGGGACTAGCGGGAGGGCCAGGTACGAGCAGTACTTC

abundance: .
j_gene: TRBJ1-2
len: 14
d_gene: .
v_gene: TRBV6-5
CDR3aa: CASSYEPARQGYTF
CDR3nt: TGTGCCAGCAGTTATGAACCTGCTCGGCAGGGCTACACCTTC

abundance: .
j_gene: TRBJ2-2
len: 16
d_gene: .
v_gene: TRBV7-3
CDR3aa: CASSLGRGDYTGELFF
CDR3nt: TGTGCCAGCAGCTTAGGCAGGGGCGACTACACCGGGGAGCTGTTTTTT

abundance: .
j_gene: TRBJ1-1
len: 13
d_gene: .
v_gene: TRBV6-5
CDR3aa: CASSYEFATEAFF
CDR3nt: TGTGCCAGCAGTTACGAGTTCGCCACTGAAGCTTTCTTT

abundance: .
j_gene: TRBJ1-1
len: 12
d_gene: .
v_gene: TRBV5-1
CDR3aa: CASSGGPAGAFF
CDR3nt: TGCGCCAGCAGCGGTGGACCCGCCGGAGCTTTCTTT

abundance: .
j_gene: TRBJ1-3
len: 13
d_gene: .
v_gene: TRBV6-6
CDR3aa: CASEKSSGNTIYF
CDR3nt: TGTGCCAGCGAAAAGAGCTCTGGAAACACCATATATTTT

abundance: .
j_gene: TRBJ2-7
len: 13
d_gene: TRBD1
v_gene: TRBV30
CDR3aa: CAWSRDRANEQYF
CDR3nt: TGTGCCTGGAGTAGGGACAGGGCCAACGAGCAGTACTTC

abundance: .
j_gene: TRBJ2-1
len: 13
d_gene: .
v_gene: TRBV7-8
CDR3aa: CASSLIRGNEQFF
CDR3nt: TGTGCCAGCAGCTTAATCAGGGGCAATGAGCAGTTCTTC

abundance: .
j_gene: TRBJ2-1
len: 14
d_gene: .
v_gene: TRBV4-2
CDR3aa: CASSQVVHTDEQFF
CDR3nt: TGTGCCAGCAGCCAAGTTGTTCATACCGATGAGCAGTTCTTC

abundance: .
j_gene: TRBJ2-6
len: 16
d_gene: .
v_gene: TRBV19
CDR3aa: CASSINYGGGANVLTF
CDR3nt: TGTGCCAGTAGTATAAATTATGGTGGGGGGGCCAACGTCCTGACTTTC

abundance: .
j_gene: TRBJ2-3
len: 14
d_gene: .
v_gene: TRBV5-6
CDR3aa: CASSSPRGTDTQYF
CDR3nt: TGTGCCAGCAGTTCTCCCCGGGGGACGGATACGCAGTATTTT

abundance: .
j_gene: TRBJ1-6
len: 14
d_gene: .
v_gene: TRBV28
CDR3aa: CASSLGLENSPLHF
CDR3nt: TGTGCCAGCAGTTTAGGACTGGAGAATTCACCCCTCCACTTT

abundance: once
j_gene: TRBJ1-1
len: 15
d_gene: .
v_gene: TRBV2
CDR3aa: CASRNQQADFAEAFF
CDR3nt: TGTGCCAGCAGGAACCAACAGGCGGATTTCGCTGAAGCTTTCTTT

abundance: once
j_gene: TRBJ1-1
len: 12
d_gene: .
v_gene: TRBV7-9
CDR3aa: CASSLDRTEAFF
CDR3nt: TGTGCCAGCAGCTTAGATCGCACTGAAGCTTTCTTT

abundance: .
j_gene: TRBJ2-5
len: 14
d_gene: .
v_gene: TRBV2
CDR3aa: CASRTDRYQETQYF
CDR3nt: TGTGCCAGCAGGACGGACAGATACCAAGAGACCCAGTACTTC

abundance: once
j_gene: TRBJ1-5
len: 14
d_gene: .
v_gene: TRBV6-5
CDR3aa: CASSRGNSNQPQHF
CDR3nt: TGTGCCAGCAGTCGGGGGAATAGCAATCAGCCCCAGCATTTT

abundance: .
j_gene: TRBJ2-1
len: 16
d_gene: .
v_gene: TRBV4-2
CDR3aa: CASSQERSSSYNEQFF
CDR3nt: TGTGCCAGCAGCCAAGAACGATCTAGCTCCTACAATGAGCAGTTCTTC

abundance: .
j_gene: TRBJ1-2
len: 16
d_gene: .
v_gene: TRBV19
CDR3aa: CASIRDSRTSFYGYTF
CDR3nt: TGTGCCAGTATTAGGGACTCTCGCACCTCTTTTTATGGCTACACCTTC

abundance: .
j_gene: TRBJ1-4
len: 11
d_gene: .
v_gene: TRBV16
CDR3aa: CASSPGQKLFF
CDR3nt: TGTGCCAGCAGCCCCGGACAGAAACTGTTTTTT

abundance: .
j_gene: TRBJ1-4
len: 16
d_gene: .
v_gene: TRBV5-1
CDR3aa: CASSLVFTGTNEKLFF
CDR3nt: TGCGCCAGCAGCTTAGTTTTCACGGGAACTAATGAAAAACTGTTTTTT

abundance: .
j_gene: TRBJ2-1
len: 15
d_gene: .
v_gene: TRBV11-2
CDR3aa: CASSVMRARYNEQFF
CDR3nt: TGTGCCAGCAGTGTAATGAGGGCACGCTACAATGAGCAGTTCTTC